The 21 T cell receptor beta chains in this list originate from one sample, sequenced in a study of T cells expressing NK-cell markers. TCRdb processed the 5' RACE reads again and assigns one entry to each CDR3 protein, with no DNA. The sample table includes 350,000 to 450,000 distinct CDR3 sequences. Source material: blood T cells: a sorted CD56 or NKG2C T cell subset, CD4+ or CD8+ T cells, or bulk PBMC T cells (not recorded which). These receptors all come from a man aged 18-69 years in good health.

V and J are TRBV19 and TRBJ2-7; the D gene TCRdb calls, TRBD2, cannot be checked with no DNA. In germline, CDR1 is LNHDA, CDR2 SQIVND (reference sequence). The CDR3 spans 15 residues. CDR3 loop: CASSTLAGFSYEQYF.

The V call is TRBV27, the J call TRBJ2-2; TCRdb names TRBD1, which stays unverified in the absence of DNA. Looked up from germline, CDR1 is MNHEY and CDR2 is SMNVEV (reference sequence). This CDR3 region has 17 residues. The chain's CDR3 is CASSLRVGAGNTGELFF.

This rearrangement joins TRBV5-4 to TRBJ2-3; absent DNA, TCRdb's TRBD1 call cannot be checked. The CDR3 has 14 residues. CDR1 is SGHNT, CDR2 YYREEE, per germline (reference sequence). The CDR3: CASSRDSFTDTQYF.

The chain's CDR3 is CASISSPNTGELFF. The chain is built from TRBV28 and TRBJ2-2. The CDR3 extends over 14 amino acids. Germline V lookup: CDR1 MDHEN, CDR2 SYDVKM.

The genes are TRBV6-5 and TRBJ1-5. The CDR3 runs 14 residues. Germline CDR1 is MNHEY and CDR2 is SVGAGI. The CDR3 spells CASSYGGTYQPQHF.

The V call is TRBV20-1, the J call TRBJ1-2; TCRdb's D call of TRBD1 is untestable without DNA. The CDR3 loop spans 14 amino acids. CDR1 DFQATT and CDR2 SNEGSKA come from the germline V gene (reference sequence). The CDR3 sequence: CSASWTGLNYGYTF.

V is TRBV11-1 and J is TRBJ1-1; TCRdb's assignment of TRBD1 cannot be checked, as there is no DNA. Germline assignment: CDR1 SGHAT and CDR2 FQDESV (reference sequence). This CDR3 is 17 amino acids long. CDR3 sequence reads: CASSGLGGLGVNTEAFF.

The chain employs TRBV6-1 and TRBJ2-7; as DNA is missing, the TRBD1 call by TCRdb cannot be tested. CDR3 length equals 15 residues. Looked up from germline, CDR1 is MNHNS and CDR2 is SASEGT. CDR3 loop: CASSEAGGAADEQYF.

This chain uses TRBV18 with TRBJ2-7; absent DNA, TCRdb's TRBD1 call cannot be checked. Per germline, CDR1 KGHSH and CDR2 LQKENI. The CDR3 is made up of 15 amino acids. The CDR3 sequence: CASSQEPGQYYEQYF.

This rearrangement joins TRBV12-3 or TRBV12-4 to TRBJ1-1; TCRdb proposes TRBD1, but this gene call is untestable without DNA. This CDR3 is 12 amino acids long. This CDR3 reads CASTPGHWAAFF.

The chain uses TRBV28 and TRBJ2-1; TCRdb's D gene call, TRBD2, goes unchecked for lack of DNA. This CDR3 has 19 residues. CDR1 is MDHEN, CDR2 SYDVKM, per germline. Here the CDR3 reads CASSLAPLERGGRVGEQFF.

This chain connects TRBV28 to TRBJ1-6; the TCRdb D gene call, TRBD1, has no DNA to confirm it. The CDR3 is 17 residues long. CDR1 MDHEN and CDR2 SYDVKM come from the germline V gene. CDR3: CASSSTPGGARLRPLHF.

V gene TRBV29-1 combines with J gene TRBJ2-3; TCRdb calls TRBD1, which cannot be checked without DNA. Germline loops: CDR1 SQVTM, CDR2 ANQGSEA. The CDR3 totals 14 residues. The CDR3 sequence: CSVGGAGRGDTQYF.

V and J are TRBV5-1 and TRBJ2-1; the D gene TCRdb calls, TRBD1, cannot be checked with no DNA. Germline assignment: CDR1 SGHRS and CDR2 YFSETQ. CDR3 length: 16 residues. CDR3 loop: CASSLAPTGQKDEQFF.

The chain links TRBV29-1 to TRBJ2-2; TCRdb's assignment of TRBD2 cannot be checked, as there is no DNA. The germline V gene encodes CDR1 SQVTM and CDR2 ANQGSEA. CDR3 size: 16 residues. Here the CDR3 reads CSFQGSGGALTGELFF.

The chain employs TRBV6-1 and TRBJ1-1; TCRdb outputs TRBD1, but without DNA this stays unchecked. The CDR3 covers 13 residues. Looked up from germline, CDR1 is MNHNS and CDR2 is SASEGT. The CDR3 protein is CASSRHRWGVGFF.

CDR3 sequence: CARMTRTGGSEQYF. This chain joins TRBV7-2 and TRBJ2-7; lacking DNA, the TRBD1 call made by TCRdb goes unchecked. The germline V gene encodes CDR1 SGHTA and CDR2 FQGNSA. This CDR3 has 14 amino acids.

The rearrangement uses TRBV9 and TRBJ2-5; TCRdb lists TRBD1, though no DNA is available to test this call. This CDR3 has 15 amino acids. Germline V gene data show CDR1 as SGDLS and CDR2 as YYNGEE. Here the CDR3 reads CASSANRENLETQYF.

CDR3: CASSYRQEKLFF. The rearrangement uses TRBV7-2 and TRBJ1-4; TCRdb lists TRBD1, though no DNA is available to test this call. Germline V gene sequence: CDR1 SGHTA, CDR2 FQGNSA. The CDR3 is 12 residues long.

The chain is built from TRBV20-1 and TRBJ2-7; no DNA is available, so the TRBD2 call from TCRdb remains unchecked. Per the germline V gene, CDR1 is DFQATT and CDR2 is SNEGSKA (reference sequence). CDR3 length equals 15 residues. The CDR3 is CSRYNSGGATYEQYF.

The chain employs TRBV9 and TRBJ2-1. This CDR3 is 15 amino acids long. Per germline, CDR1 SGDLS and CDR2 YYNGEE. CDR3: CASSGGGRKNNEQFF.